The 9 T cell receptor beta chains below were found in one sample sequenced in a study of blood T cell repertoires in COVID-19. Sequencing was performed with immunoSEQ multiplex PCR; in TCRdb, only in-frame clones are kept and a portion is missing. The table records 190,000 or so clones, roughly 79% of them present only once. The sequencing sample was made of peripheral blood. These receptor sequences come from a human donor with acute or convalescent COVID-19. The donor label of this sample is uncertain.

V is TRBV11-2 and J is TRBJ1-5, with TRBD1 identical over 7 bases. The ends lost 0 bases at V and 6 bases at J; junction bases unmatched: 5. There are 15 residues in the CDR3. CDR1 is SGHAT and CDR2 is FQNNGV in the germline V gene. DNA for the CDR3: TGTGCCAGCAGCTTAGACCGGCAGGGGGGTCAGCCCCAGCATTTT. This sequence encodes CASSLDRQGGQPQHF.

The chain links TRBV30 to TRBJ1-1; D is uncertain. Looked up from germline, CDR1 is GTSNPN and CDR2 is SVGIG (reference sequence). Trimming removed 1 base at V and 3 bases at J, with 9 bases between. This CDR3 has 13 residues. CDR3 DNA sequence: TGTGCCTGGAGTGGACGGGTGGACACTGAAGCTTTCTTT. Protein product: CAWSGRVDTEAFF.

The V gene is TRBV2, the J gene TRBJ1-5, with 8 bases identical to TRBD1. With 4 bases clipped from V and 7 bases from J, the junction kept 6 bases outside the gene matches. The CDR3 extends over 14 amino acids. In germline, CDR1 is SNHLY, CDR2 FYNNEI. The CDR3 bases are TGTGCCAGCAGTGTAGGGACAGGTTGGCAGCCCCAGCATTTT. Its protein is CASSVGTGWQPQHF.

On this clone: Other DNA sequences in the same sample also yield this CDR3. The chain has TRBV5-1 and TRBJ2-1; tentatively, D is TRBD2 (7 bases). Per germline, CDR1 SGHRS and CDR2 YFSETQ. CDR3 size: 14 residues. The ends were cut back, 6 bases at V and 0 bases at J, with 10 bases in the middle. The CDR3 reads CASNREGSYNEQFF. CDR3 nucleotide sequence: TGCGCCAGCAACAGGGAGGGCTCCTACAATGAGCAGTTCTTC.

The chain recombines TRBV18 with TRBJ1-6; D call uncertain. The CDR3 consists of 15 residues. V lost 0 bases and J lost 5, with 8 bases in between. CDR1 is KGHSH and CDR2 is LQKENI in the germline V gene. CDR3 sequence: CASSPPEGNNSPLHF. CDR3 DNA sequence: TGTGCCAGCTCACCACCGGAGGGAAATAATTCACCCCTCCACTTT.

The J gene is TRBJ1-5, the V gene TRBV4-2, with 7 bases matching TRBD1. With 0 bases clipped from V and 6 bases from J, the junction kept 5 bases outside the gene matches. Per the germline V gene, CDR1 is LGHNA and CDR2 is YNFKEQ. The CDR3 runs 15 residues. The CDR3 DNA is TGTGCCAGCAGCCAAGAGGGGACAGCCAGTCAGCCCCAGCATTTT. Protein sequence: CASSQEGTASQPQHF.

The chain employs TRBV7-9 and TRBJ1-1; TRBD1 aligns across 7 bases. V was pared by 4 bases and J by 4 bases, with 3 bases of the junction left unmatched. CDR1 and CDR2 (germline): SEHNR, FQNEAQ (reference sequence). CDR3 length equals 13 residues. For the CDR3, the DNA is TGTGCCAGCAGCTCGCAGGGGGTCACTGAAGCTTTCTTT. Protein: CASSSQGVTEAFF.

The V and J genes are TRBV5-1 and TRBJ2-3, with a possible D match to TRBD2 (6 bases). Germline V gene sequence: CDR1 SGHRS, CDR2 YFSETQ. V gave up 10 bases and J gave up 1 base, with 19 bases separating them. This CDR3 region has 15 residues. CDR3 sequence reads: CAGSMGGLGTDTQYF. CDR3 bases: TGCGCCGGATCGATGGGAGGACTCGGCACAGATACGCAGTATTTT.

The chain links TRBV5-1 to TRBJ2-5; the match to TRBD2 covers 8 bases. Germline values: CDR1 SGHRS, CDR2 YFSETQ. The CDR3 contains 15 residues. With 5 bases clipped from V and 5 bases from J, the junction kept 11 bases outside the gene matches. The CDR3 loop is CASSPGSGRRETQYF. In DNA, the CDR3 is TGCGCCAGCAGTCCCGGGAGCGGGAGAAGGGAGACCCAGTACTTC.